The 3 T cell receptor beta chains reported below all come from one sample, sequenced in a study of blood T cell repertoires in COVID-19. The data were produced by immunoSEQ multiplex PCR, yet TCRdb's version contains in-frame clones alone and is incomplete. This table holds approximately 230,000 clones, about nine tenths found once. Material: peripheral blood. The source of these receptors is a man aged 30 to 39 who had recovered from COVID-19.

The CDR3 region has the DNA TGCGCCAGCAGGATCGGGAGTGGGGCCAACGTCCTGACTTTC. Translated, it gives CASRIGSGANVLTF. V gene TRBV5-1 combines with J gene TRBJ2-6; tentatively, D is TRBD2 (6 bases). In germline, CDR1 is SGHRS, CDR2 YFSETQ. With 5 bases removed from V and 3 bases from J, the gap between germline ends came to 9 bases. The CDR3 totals 14 residues.

V gene TRBV7-9 combines with J gene TRBJ1-2, with D uncertain. V lost 5 bases and J lost 3, with 7 bases in between. CDR3 size: 12 residues. Germline lookup yields CDR1 SEHNR and CDR2 FQNEAQ (reference sequence). The CDR3 DNA reads as TGTGCCAGCAGCCGGTCGGACTATGGCTACACCTTC. It specifies CASSRSDYGYTF.

The chain is built from TRBV7-8 and TRBJ2-1; 10 positions match TRBD2. The CDR3 totals 15 residues. Per the germline V gene, CDR1 is SGHVS and CDR2 is FQNEAQ. The V and J ends lost 1 base and 6 bases, in that order; junction bases with no gene match: 3. CDR3 region: CASSLGTSGSNEQFF. Written as DNA, the CDR3 is TGTGCCAGCAGCTTAGGGACTAGCGGCAGCAATGAGCAGTTCTTC. The entire variable domain, with the rest obtained from reference TRBV7-8 and TRBJ2-1, is as follows: GAGVSQSPRYKVAKRGQDVALRCDPISGHVSLFWYQQALGQGPEFLTYFQNEAQLDKSGLPSDRFFAERPEGSVSTLKIQRTQQEDSAVYLCASSLGTSGSNEQFFGPGTRLTVL.